The rows below give T cell receptor beta chains drawn from one sample of a study of human T cells and chemical hapten exposure. MiXCR was run by TCRdb on the RACE reads, yielding one entry per CDR3 protein. Among roughly 62,000 distinct CDR3 sequences, approximately 13% were seen once, and the ten largest hold 2.4%. The source material was whole blood, sampled in connection with sensitization to the hapten diphenylcyclopropenone (DPC). Source of these receptors: a man in his thirties or forties with alopecia areata. Some clones in this sample may be carry-over from other donors' samples. CDR3s include the opening cysteine and the closing phenylalanine or tryptophan.

j_call v_call cdr3_aa
TRBJ2-2 TRBV2 CATQGGSGELFF
TRBJ2-5 TRBV5-1 CASSLAPGQETQYF
TRBJ2-1 TRBV12-3/TRBV12-4 CASSPLRLAGAWDEQFF
TRBJ2-7 TRBV12-5 CASGLVPVKRAYEQYF
TRBJ2-2 TRBV19 CASTRTGNTGELFF
TRBJ2-1 TRBV28 CASSLPGVPYNEQFF
TRBJ2-1 TRBV7-2 CASRSAYNEQFF
TRBJ2-7 TRBV20-1 CSWTGITVEQYF
TRBJ2-1 TRBV5-1 CASSPRLAGPYNEQFF
TRBJ2-3 TRBV2 CASSEGLAGTDTQYF
TRBJ2-3 TRBV9 CASSVAPGAKDTQYF
TRBJ2-3 TRBV19 CASSAGNTDTQYF
TRBJ2-4 TRBV6-2/TRBV6-3 CASSYRQGVRNIQYF
TRBJ1-2 TRBV28 CASSLLARYGYTF
TRBJ2-7 TRBV20-1 CSARDLAGFHEQYF
TRBJ1-2 TRBV6-2/TRBV6-3 CASSYPNSYTF